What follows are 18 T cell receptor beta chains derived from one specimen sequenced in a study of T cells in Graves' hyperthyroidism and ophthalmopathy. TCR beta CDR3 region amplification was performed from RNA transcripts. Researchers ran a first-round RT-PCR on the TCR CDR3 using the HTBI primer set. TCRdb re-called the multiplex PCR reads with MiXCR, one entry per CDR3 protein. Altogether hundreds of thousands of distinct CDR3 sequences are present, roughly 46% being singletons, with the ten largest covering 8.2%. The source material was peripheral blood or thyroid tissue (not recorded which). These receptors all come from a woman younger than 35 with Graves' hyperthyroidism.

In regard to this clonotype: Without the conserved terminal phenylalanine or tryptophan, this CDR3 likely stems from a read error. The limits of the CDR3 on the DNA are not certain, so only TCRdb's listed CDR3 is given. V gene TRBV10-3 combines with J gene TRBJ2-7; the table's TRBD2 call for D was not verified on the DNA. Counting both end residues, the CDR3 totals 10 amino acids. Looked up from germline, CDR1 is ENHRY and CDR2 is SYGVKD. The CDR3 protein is CAIGDSGRSS.

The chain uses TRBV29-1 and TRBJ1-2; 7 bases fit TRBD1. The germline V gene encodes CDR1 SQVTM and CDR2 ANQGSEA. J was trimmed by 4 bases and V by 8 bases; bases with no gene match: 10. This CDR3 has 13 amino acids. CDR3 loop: CSLADRPLYGYTF. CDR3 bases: TGCAGCTTAGCGGACAGGCCCCTCTATGGCTACACCTTC.

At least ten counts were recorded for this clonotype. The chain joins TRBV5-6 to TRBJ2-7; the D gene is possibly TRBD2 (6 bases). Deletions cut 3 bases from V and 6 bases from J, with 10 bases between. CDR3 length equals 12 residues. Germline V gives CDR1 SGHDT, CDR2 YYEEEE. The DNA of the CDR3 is TGTGCCAGCAGCTGGGGAGGAGGCGAGCAGTACTTC. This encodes CASSWGGGEQYF.

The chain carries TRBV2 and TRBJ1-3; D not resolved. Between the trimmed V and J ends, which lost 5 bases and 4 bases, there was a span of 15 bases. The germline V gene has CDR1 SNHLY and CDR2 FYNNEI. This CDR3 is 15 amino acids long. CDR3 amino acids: CASSLGIRAGNTIYF. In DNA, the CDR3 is TGTGCCAGCAGTTTGGGGATCAGAGCAGGAAACACCATATATTTT.

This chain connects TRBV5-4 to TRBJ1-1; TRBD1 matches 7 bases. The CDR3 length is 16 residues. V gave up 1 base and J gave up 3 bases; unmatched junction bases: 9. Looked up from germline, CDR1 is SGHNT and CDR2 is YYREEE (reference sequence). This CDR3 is CASSLPQGGYDTEAFF. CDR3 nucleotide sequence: TGTGCCAGCAGCTTGCCGCAGGGGGGTTACGACACTGAAGCTTTCTTT.

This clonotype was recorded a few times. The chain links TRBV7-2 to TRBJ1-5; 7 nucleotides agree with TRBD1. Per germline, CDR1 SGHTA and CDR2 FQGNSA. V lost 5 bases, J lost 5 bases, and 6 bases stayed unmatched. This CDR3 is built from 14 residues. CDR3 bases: TGTGCCAGCAGCGCCCGACAGGGCTATCAGCCCCAGCATTTT. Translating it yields CASSARQGYQPQHF.

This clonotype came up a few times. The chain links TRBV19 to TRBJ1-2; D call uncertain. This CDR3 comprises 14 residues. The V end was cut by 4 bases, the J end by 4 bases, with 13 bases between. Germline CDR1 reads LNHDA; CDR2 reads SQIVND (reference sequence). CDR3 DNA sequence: TGTGCCAGTAGTACTGTCAGAGAAGCCTATGGCTACACCTTC. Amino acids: CASSTVREAYGYTF.

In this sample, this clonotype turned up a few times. For the CDR3, the DNA is TGCAGTGCTAGAGCTGCCCTAGCGGGAGTTTGGGAGTACTTC. Amino acid sequence: CSARAALAGVWEYF. V is TRBV20-1 and J is TRBJ2-7; 10 bases match TRBD2. The CDR3 has 14 amino acids. Germline CDR1 DFQATT, CDR2 SNEGSKA (reference sequence). With 1 base clipped from V and 11 bases from J, the junction kept 11 bases outside the gene matches.

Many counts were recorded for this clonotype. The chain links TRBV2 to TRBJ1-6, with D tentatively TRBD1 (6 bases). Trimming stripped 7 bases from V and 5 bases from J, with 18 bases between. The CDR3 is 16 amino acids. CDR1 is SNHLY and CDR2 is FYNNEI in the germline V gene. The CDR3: CASTTSDRTDNSPLHF. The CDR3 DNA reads TGTGCCAGCACTACATCGGATCGGACAGATAATTCACCCCTCCACTTT. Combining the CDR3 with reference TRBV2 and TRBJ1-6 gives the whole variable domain EPEVTQTPSHQVTQMGQEVILRCVPISNHLYFYWYRQILGQKVEFLVSFYNNEISEKSEIFDDQFSVERPDGSNFTLKIRSTKLEDSAMYFCASTTSDRTDNSPLHFGNGTRLTVT.

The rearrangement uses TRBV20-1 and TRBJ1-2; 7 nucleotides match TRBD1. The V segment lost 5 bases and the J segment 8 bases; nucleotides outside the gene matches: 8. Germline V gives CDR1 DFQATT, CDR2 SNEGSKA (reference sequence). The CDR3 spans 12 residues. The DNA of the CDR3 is TGCAGTGCTTACCGGGACAGAGAAGGCTACACCTTC. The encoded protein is CSAYRDREGYTF.

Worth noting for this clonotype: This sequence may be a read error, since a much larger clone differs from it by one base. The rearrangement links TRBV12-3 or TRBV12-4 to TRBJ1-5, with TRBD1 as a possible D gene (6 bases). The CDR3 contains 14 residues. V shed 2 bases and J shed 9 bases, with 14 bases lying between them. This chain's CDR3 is CASSLRGSGRPQHF. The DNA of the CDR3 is TGTGCCAGCAGTTTAAGGGGGTCGGGTCGGCCCCAGCATTTT.

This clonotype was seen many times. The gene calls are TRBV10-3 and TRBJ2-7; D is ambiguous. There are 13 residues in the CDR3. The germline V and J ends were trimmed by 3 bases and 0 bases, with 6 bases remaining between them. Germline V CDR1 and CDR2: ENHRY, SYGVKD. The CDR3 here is CAISDDSSYEQYF. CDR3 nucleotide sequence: TGTGCCATCAGTGACGATAGCTCCTACGAGCAGTACTTC.

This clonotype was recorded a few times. As DNA, the CDR3 is TGTGCCAGCAGCCACGGACAGGGTGGGACCTACGAGCAGTACTTC. Translated, it gives CASSHGQGGTYEQYF. J is TRBJ2-7 and V is TRBV7-9, with 8 bases lining up with TRBD1. After removal of 5 bases from V and 2 bases from J, the junction contained 8 bases not matched to a gene. Germline loops: CDR1 SEHNR, CDR2 FQNEAQ (reference sequence). CDR3 length equals 15 residues.

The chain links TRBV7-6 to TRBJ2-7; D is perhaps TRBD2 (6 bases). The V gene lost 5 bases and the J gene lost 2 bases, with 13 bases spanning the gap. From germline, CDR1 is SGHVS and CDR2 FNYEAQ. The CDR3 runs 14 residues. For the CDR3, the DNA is TGTGCCAGCAGCCCCAGGACTACCCCCTACGAGCAGTACTTC. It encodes CASSPRTTPYEQYF.

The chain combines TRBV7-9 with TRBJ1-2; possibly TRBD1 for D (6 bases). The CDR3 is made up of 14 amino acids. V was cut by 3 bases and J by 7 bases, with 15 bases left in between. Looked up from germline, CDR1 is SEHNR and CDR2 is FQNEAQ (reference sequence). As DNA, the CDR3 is TGTGCCAGCAGCTTCTGGGGCAGGGGTTTTGGCTACACCTTC. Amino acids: CASSFWGRGFGYTF.

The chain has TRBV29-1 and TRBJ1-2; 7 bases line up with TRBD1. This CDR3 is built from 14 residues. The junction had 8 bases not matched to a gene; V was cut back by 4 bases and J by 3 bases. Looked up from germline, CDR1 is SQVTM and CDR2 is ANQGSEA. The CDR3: CSVGEGDRDYGYTF. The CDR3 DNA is TGCAGCGTTGGAGAGGGAGACAGGGACTATGGCTACACCTTC.

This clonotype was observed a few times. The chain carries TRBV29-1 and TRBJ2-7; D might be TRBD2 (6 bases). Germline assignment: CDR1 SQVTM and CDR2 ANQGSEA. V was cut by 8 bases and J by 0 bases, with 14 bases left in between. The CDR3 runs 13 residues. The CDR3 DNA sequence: TGCAGCTTGGACCGGGGGAGCTCCTACGAGCAGTACTTC. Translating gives CSLDRGSSYEQYF.

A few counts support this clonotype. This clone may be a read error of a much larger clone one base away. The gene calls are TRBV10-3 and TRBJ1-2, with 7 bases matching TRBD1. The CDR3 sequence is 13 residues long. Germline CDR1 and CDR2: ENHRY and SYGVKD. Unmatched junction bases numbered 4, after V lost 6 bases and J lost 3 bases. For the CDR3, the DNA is TGTGCCATCAGGCCGGGACAGCACTATGGCTACACCTTC. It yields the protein CAIRPGQHYGYTF.